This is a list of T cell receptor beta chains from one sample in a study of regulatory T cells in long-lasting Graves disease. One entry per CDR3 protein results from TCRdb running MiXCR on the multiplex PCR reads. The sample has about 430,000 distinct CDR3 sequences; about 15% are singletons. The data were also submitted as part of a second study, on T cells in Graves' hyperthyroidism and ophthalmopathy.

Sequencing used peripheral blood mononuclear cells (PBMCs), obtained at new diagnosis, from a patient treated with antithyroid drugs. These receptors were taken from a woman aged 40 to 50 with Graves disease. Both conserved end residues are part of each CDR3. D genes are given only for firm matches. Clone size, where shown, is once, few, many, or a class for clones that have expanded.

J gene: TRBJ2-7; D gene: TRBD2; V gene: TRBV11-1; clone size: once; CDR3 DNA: TGCGCCAGCAGCCCGACGGCGGGAGTTAACTACGAGCAGTACTTC; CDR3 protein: CASSPTAGVNYEQYF
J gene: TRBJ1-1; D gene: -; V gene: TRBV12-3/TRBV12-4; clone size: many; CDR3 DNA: TGTGCCAGCCAGACTGGCGGCTCTAACACTGAAGCTTTCTTT; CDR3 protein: CASQTGGSNTEAFF
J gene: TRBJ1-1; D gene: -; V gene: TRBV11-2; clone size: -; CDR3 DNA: TGTGCCAGCAGCTTGGGCCGTCATGCTTTCTTT; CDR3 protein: CASSLGRHAFF
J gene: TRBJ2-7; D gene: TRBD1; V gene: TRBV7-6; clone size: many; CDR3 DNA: TGTGCCAGCAGCCAAACTACGGACAGGCCTACCTACGAGCAGTACTTC; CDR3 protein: CASSQTTDRPTYEQYF
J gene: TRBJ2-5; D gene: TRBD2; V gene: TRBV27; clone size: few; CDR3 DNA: TGTGCCAGCAGTTTAGGGGCCTCCACTAGCGTTGAGACCCAGTACTTC; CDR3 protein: CASSLGASTSVETQYF
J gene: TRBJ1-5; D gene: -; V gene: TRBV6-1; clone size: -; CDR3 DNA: TGTGCCAGCGGGAAGGGCCCCTACAATCAGCCCCAGCATTTT; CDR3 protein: CASGKGPYNQPQHF
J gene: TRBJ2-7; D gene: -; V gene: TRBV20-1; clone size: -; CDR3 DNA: TGCAGTGCTTCAGACCGCCTTCGGGAGCAGTACTTC; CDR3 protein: CSASDRLREQYF
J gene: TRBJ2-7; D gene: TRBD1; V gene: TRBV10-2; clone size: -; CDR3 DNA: TGCGCCAGCACTCCGGGACAGTTTTCCTACGAGCAGTACTTC; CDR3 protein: CASTPGQFSYEQYF
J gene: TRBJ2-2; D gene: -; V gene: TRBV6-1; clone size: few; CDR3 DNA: TGTGCCAGCGGTATAGAAGAGAACACCGGGGAGCTGTTTTTT; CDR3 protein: CASGIEENTGELFF
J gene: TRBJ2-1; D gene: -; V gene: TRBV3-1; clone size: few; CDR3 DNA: TGTGCCAGCAGCCAAGATTGGGGCCCCTACAATGAGCAGTTCTTC; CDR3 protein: CASSQDWGPYNEQFF
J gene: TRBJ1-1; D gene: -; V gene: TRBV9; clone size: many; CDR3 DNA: TGTGCCAGCAGCGTAGCTCAGTGGGGGACCACTGAAGCTTTCTTT; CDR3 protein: CASSVAQWGTTEAFF
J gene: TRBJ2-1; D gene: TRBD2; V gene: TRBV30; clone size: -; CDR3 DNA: TGTGCCTGGGGGGAGGGAGAAGGCTACAATGAGCAGTTCTTC; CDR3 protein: CAWGEGEGYNEQFF
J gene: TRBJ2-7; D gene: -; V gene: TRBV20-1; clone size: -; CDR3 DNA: TGCAGTGCCAACGGGCGGGGAGATGAGGACTACGAGCAGTACTTC; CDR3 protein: CSANGRGDEDYEQYF
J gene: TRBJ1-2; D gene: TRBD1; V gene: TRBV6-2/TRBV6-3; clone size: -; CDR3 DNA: TGTGCCAGCAGTCTCCGGGACAGGGCCCTTAACTATGGCTACACCTTC; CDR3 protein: CASSLRDRALNYGYTF
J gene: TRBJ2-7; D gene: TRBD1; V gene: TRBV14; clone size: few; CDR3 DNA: TGTGCCAGCAGCCGTACGGGACAGGTCTCCTACGAGCAGTACTTC; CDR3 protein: CASSRTGQVSYEQYF
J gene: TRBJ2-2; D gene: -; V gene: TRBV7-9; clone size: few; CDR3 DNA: TGTGCCAGCACCCCATCGGGGAACACCGGGGAGCTGTTTTTT; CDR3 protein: CASTPSGNTGELFF
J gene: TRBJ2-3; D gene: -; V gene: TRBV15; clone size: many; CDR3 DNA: TGTGCCACCAGCAGAGGGGGGGCAGATACGCAGTATTTT; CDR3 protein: CATSRGGADTQYF
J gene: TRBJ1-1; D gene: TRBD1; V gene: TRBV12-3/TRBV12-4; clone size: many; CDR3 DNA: TGTGCCAGCAGGAGGGACAGTTCCATCACTGAAGCTTTCTTT; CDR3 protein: CASRRDSSITEAFF
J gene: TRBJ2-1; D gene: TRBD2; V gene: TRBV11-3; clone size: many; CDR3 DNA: TGTGCCAGCAGCCCCGGAAGCGGGAGGGATATCTATGAGCAGTTCTTC; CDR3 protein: CASSPGSGRDIYEQFF
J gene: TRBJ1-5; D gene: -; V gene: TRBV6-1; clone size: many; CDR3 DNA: TGTGCCAGCGCGAGAAAGGGGGGTGGCAATCAGCCCCAGCATTTT; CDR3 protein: CASARKGGGNQPQHF
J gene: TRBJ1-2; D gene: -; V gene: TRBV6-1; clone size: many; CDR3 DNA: TGTGCCAGCAGGGCCCAGGGGAGTAGCTATGGCTACACCTTC; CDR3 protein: CASRAQGSSYGYTF
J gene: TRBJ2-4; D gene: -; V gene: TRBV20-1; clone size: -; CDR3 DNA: TGCAGTGCTAAACCAGATCTAAACATTCAGTACTTC; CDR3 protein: CSAKPDLNIQYF